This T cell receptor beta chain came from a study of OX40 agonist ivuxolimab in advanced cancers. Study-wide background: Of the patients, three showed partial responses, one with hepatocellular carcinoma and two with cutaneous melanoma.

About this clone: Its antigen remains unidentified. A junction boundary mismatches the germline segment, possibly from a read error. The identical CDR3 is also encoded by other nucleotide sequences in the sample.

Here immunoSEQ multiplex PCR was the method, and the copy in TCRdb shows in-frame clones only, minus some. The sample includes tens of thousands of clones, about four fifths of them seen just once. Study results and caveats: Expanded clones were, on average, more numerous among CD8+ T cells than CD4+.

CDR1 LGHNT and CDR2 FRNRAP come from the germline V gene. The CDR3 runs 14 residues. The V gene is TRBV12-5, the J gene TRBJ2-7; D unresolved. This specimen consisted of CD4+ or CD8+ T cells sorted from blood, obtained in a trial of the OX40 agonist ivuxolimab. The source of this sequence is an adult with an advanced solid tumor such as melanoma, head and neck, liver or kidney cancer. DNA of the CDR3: TGTGCCAGTGGTTCACGGCCCCTTCTGGACGAGCAGTACTTC. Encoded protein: CASGSRPLLDEQYF.